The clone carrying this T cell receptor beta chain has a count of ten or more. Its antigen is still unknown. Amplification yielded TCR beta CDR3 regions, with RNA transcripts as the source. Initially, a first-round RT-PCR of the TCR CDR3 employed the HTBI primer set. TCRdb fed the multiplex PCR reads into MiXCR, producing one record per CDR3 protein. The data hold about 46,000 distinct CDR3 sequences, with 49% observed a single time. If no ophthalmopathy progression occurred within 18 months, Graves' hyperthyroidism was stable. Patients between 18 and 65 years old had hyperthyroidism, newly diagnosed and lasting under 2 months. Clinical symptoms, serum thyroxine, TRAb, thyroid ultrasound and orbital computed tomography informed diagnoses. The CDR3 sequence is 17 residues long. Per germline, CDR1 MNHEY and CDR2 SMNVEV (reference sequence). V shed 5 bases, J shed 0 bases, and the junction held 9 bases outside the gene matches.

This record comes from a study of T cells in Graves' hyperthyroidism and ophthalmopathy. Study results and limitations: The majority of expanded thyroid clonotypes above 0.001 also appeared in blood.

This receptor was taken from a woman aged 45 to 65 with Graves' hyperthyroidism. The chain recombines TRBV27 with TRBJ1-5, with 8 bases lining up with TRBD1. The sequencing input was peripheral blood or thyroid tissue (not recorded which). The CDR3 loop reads CASSAGQAGYSNQPQHF. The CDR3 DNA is TGTGCCAGCAGTGCGGGACAGGCGGGCTATAGCAATCAGCCCCAGCATTTT.